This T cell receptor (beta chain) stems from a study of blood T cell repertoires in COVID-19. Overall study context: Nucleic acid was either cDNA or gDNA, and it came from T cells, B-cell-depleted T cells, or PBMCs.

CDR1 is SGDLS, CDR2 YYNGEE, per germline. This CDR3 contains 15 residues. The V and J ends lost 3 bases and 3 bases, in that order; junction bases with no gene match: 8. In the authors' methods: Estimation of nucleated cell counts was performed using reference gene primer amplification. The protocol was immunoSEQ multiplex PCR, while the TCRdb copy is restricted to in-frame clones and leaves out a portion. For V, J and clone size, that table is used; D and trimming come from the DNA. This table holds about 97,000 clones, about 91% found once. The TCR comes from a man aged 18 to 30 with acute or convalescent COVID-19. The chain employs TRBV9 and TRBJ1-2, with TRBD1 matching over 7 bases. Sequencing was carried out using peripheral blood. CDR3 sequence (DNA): TGTGCCAGCAGCGGGTACAGGGGACTTGACTATGGCTACACCTTC. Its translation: CASSGYRGLDYGYTF.